This T cell receptor (beta chain) stems from a study of human T cells and chemical hapten exposure. Study-wide background: Patch tests of 0.01% DPC on the upper back were read at 6 days. Study-level points and caveats: Relative to control repertoires, expanded TCRs gave rise to significantly more large CDR3 similarity clusters. Patch test score was positively correlated with the counts of TCRs that had expanded at PT1. DPC sensitization produced no change in TCRs with frequency above 1 in 1000.

V lost 3 bases and J 3 bases, leaving 9 bases between the germline ends. CDR1 KGHSY and CDR2 FQNENV come from the germline V gene. The length of the CDR3 is 14 residues. Described time point: pre-sensitization, week 0. The treatment was: therapeutic diphenylcyclopropenone sensitization with weekly scalp DPC. Turning to this clonotype: The antigen is not known.

TCRdb analysed the RACE reads with MiXCR anew, one entry per CDR3 protein. The sample has 250,000 or so distinct CDR3 sequences, more than 6.5% seen once. This rearrangement joins TRBV16 to TRBJ1-5, with D possibly TRBD1 on 6 matching bases. The source is a woman aged 40 to 50 with alopecia areata. Some clones in this sample may be carry-over from other donors' samples. The material was whole blood, obtained in connection with sensitization to the hapten diphenylcyclopropenone (DPC). The CDR3 protein is CASSHGQNNQPQHF. CDR3 sequence (DNA): TGTGCCAGCAGCCACGGACAGAACAATCAGCCCCAGCATTTT.